This T cell receptor beta chain was obtained from a study of blood T cell repertoires in COVID-19. Whole-study context: Samples of COVID-19 (acute and convalescent) were obtained from the United States, Italy and Spain.

In terms of age and location, participants ranged from roughly 18 to 100 years and lived in about 25 US areas. Grouping used clinical history reported by participants in a survey and questionnaire. Each recovered donor of Cohort 3 presented with two negative PCRs, clearance, or symptom resolution. The protocol was immunoSEQ multiplex PCR, while the TCRdb copy is restricted to in-frame clones and leaves out a portion. Counted here are 170,000 or so clones, roughly 85% occurring once; the ten biggest clones make up 5% to 8%. Trimming removed 0 bases from V and 4 bases from J; junction bases left unmatched: 3. Germline loops: CDR1 SGHRS, CDR2 YFSETQ. This CDR3 is 16 amino acids long. This clone was seen only once.

The sample comprised PBMCs or T cells enriched from blood (not recorded which). The clonotype comes from a man aged 35-49 years who had recovered from COVID-19. The V call is TRBV5-1, the J call TRBJ2-3; TRBD2 matches at 12 bases. The CDR3 DNA reads as TGCGCCAGCAGCTTGGGGACTAGCGGGATCGCAGATACGCAGTATTTT. It codes for CASSLGTSGIADTQYF.